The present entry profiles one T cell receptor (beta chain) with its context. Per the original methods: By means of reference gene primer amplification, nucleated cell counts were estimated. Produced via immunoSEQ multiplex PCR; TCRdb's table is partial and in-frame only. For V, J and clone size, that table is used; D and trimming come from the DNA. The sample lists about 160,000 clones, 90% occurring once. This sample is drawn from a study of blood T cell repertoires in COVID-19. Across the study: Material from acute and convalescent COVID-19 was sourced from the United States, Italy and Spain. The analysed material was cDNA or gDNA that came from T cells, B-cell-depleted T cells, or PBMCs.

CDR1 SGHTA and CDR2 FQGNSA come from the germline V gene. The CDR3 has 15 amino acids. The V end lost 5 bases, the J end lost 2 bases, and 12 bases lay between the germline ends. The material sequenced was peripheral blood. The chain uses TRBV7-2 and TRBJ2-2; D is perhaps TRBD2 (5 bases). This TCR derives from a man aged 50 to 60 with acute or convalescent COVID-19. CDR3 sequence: CASSHRTGNTGELFF. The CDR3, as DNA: TGTGCCAGCAGCCACCGGACGGGAAACACCGGGGAGCTGTTTTTT.